This T cell receptor beta chain was identified in a study of cytomegalovirus exposure and HLA in healthy donors. General study findings and limits: It was reported in a later analysis that an Asian-associated ancestry cluster showed fewer N-insertions than the approximately 700-donor mean.

Concerning this clone itself: The antigen is unknown.

Amplification used 60 Vbeta primers and 13 Jbeta primers. Data came from immunoSEQ multiplex PCR; TCRdb stores just in-frame clones and leaves some out. The sample consists of nearly 200,000 clones, about four fifths of them appearing once. Germline CDR1 reads GTSNPN; CDR2 reads SVGIG (reference sequence). Trimming removed 0 bases at V and 1 base at J, with 16 bases between. This CDR3 is 16 amino acids long. The chain couples TRBV30 to TRBJ2-7; no reliable D call. The receptor was isolated from a boy between 2 and 10 years old in good health and CMV-seronegative. The sequencing sample was made of PBMCs. The CDR3 DNA reads as TGTGCCTGGAGTGTACGCCGGCGGTCCCAGTCCTACGAGCAGTACTTC. As protein: CAWSVRRRSQSYEQYF.